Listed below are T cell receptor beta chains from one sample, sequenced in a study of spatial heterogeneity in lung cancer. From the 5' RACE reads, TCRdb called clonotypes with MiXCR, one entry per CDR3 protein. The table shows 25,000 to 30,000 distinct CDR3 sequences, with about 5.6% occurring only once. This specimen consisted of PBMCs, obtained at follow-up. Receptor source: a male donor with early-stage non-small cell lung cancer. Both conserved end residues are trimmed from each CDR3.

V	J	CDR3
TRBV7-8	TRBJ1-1	ASSLGTGSTEAF
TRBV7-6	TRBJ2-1	ASSLAPTENEQF
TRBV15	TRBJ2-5	ATSRGDETQY
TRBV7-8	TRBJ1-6	ASSLAGTNNSPLH
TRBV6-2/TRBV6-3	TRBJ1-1	ASSSGQGLTEAF
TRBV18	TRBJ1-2	ASSPTANYGYT
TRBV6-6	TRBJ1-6	ASSEQSSYNSPLH
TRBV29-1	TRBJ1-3	SVGTSGNTIY
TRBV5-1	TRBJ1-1	ASSLYIRNTEAF
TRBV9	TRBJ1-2	ASSGGQGGTPGYT
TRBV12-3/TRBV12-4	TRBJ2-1	ASSPIWQNNEQF
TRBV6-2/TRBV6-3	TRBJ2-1	ASRLPGTGSSNEQF
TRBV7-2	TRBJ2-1	ASSLGSGAPRNEQF
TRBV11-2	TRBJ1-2	ASSDRRGNNYGYT
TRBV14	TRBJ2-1	ASSQAMGLAGVSEQF
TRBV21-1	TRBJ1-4	ASLGMDDGEKLF
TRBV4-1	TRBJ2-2	ASSQDSGRKAGELF
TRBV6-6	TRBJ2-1	ASSYGGIHEQF
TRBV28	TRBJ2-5	ASSEGQQETQY
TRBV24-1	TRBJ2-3	ATGGSTDTQY
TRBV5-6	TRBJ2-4	ASSFRGRKNIQY
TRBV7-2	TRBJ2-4	ASSIEGTSGNKNIQY
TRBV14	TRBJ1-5	ASSPGGGYNQPQH
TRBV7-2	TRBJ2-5	ASSFGRAETQY
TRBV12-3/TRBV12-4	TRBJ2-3	ASSLEQRGMQY
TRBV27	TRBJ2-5	ASSLTRIGETQY
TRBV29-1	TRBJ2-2	SVFTGVFTGELF
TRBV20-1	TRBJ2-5	SADTDKGQETQY
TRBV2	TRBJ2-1	ASSVGQVQNEQF
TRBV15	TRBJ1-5	ATSRDRGHNQPQH
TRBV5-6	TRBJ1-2	ASSSTGGLPYGYT
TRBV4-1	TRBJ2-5	ASSRLAGVLETQY
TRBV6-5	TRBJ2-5	ASRSGQTYQETQY
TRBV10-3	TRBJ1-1	AISALSMNTEAF
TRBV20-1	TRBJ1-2	SAGGGRRDYGYT
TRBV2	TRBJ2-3	ASIGGLSTDTQY
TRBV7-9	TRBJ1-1	ASSPRQNTEAF
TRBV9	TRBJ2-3	ASSVEGGSDTQY
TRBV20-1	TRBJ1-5	SAVGALEFNQPQH
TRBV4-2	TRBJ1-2	ASSQDTGGGRGYT
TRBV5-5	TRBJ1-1	ASSFLPNTEAF
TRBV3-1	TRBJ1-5	ASSHRQGNQPQH
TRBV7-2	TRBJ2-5	ASSDRLTQY
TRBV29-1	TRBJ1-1	SVVGHMNTEAF
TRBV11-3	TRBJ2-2	ASSQTSGELF
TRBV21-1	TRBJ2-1	ASSKGEMDRVNHNEQF
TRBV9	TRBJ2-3	ASSVELAGAYSTDTQY
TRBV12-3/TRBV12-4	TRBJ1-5	ASSSGNQPQH